This T cell receptor (beta chain) was observed in a study of identical twins. The study's findings and limits: Researchers reported excess low generation probability among twin-shared out-of-frame alpha sequences. Conclusions relied on cross-sectional statistical analysis, not following the same donors. Cord blood beta clonotypes present at high abundance carried fewer insertions; no such pattern appeared in memory repertoires.

TCRdb reprocessed the 5' RACE reads via MiXCR and lists one record per CDR3 protein. Of about 160,000 distinct CDR3 sequences listed, roughly 3.5% are singletons. This clonotype has a count of ten or more. Its antigen remains unidentified. The clonotype was recovered from a man aged 18 to 29 in good health. The specimen sequenced was memory T cells sorted from blood.

The CDR3 sequence: CSVDGTGITGELFF. The CDR3 region has the DNA TGCAGCGTTGATGGGACAGGGATCACCGGGGAGCTGTTTTTT. The genes are TRBV29-1 and TRBJ2-2; 9 bases are shared with TRBD1. The V gene end was trimmed by 3 bases and the J gene end by 4 bases; junction bases not matched to a gene: 3. The germline V gene encodes CDR1 SQVTM and CDR2 ANQGSEA. This CDR3 spans 14 amino acids.